This T cell receptor (beta chain) was obtained from a study of OX40 agonist ivuxolimab in advanced cancers. Across the whole study: All patients had ivuxolimab intravenously every 2 weeks at 0.01 to 10 mg/kg. Study-level points and caveats: Mean expanded clone counts were higher in CD8+ than CD4+ T cells. Both CD4+ and CD8+ T cell populations in blood had undergone clonal expansion by week 6 at 0.1 to 3.0 mg/kg.

Details on this clone: Its antigen is not known.

Profiled with immunoSEQ multiplex PCR; TCRdb holds only in-frame clones, not every one. The sample shows tens of thousands of clones, over 75% of them seen only once. Trimming stripped 4 bases from V and 5 bases from J, with 11 bases between. The germline CDR1 and CDR2 sequences are SGHAT and FQNNGV. There are 13 residues in the CDR3. Baseline, cycle 4 day 1, and cycle 7 day 1 were the blood sampling points. The source material was CD4+ or CD8+ T cells sorted from blood, sampled in a trial of the OX40 agonist ivuxolimab. The V gene is TRBV11-2, the J gene TRBJ1-1, with a tentative D call TRBD1 (6 bases). This receptor was obtained from an adult with an advanced solid tumor such as melanoma, head and neck, liver or kidney cancer. CDR3 coding DNA: TGTGCCAGCAGCTGGGACCAGGGGACTGAAGCTTTCTTT. It translates to CASSWDQGTEAFF.